The sequence of this T cell receptor (beta chain) was determined in a study of T cell repertoires in cytomegalovirus infection. Study context: Public TCR beta signatures provided an indication of both CMV infection and a matching HLA type.

This clonotype was seen a few times. TCRdb reanalysed the reads using MiXCR and keeps one entry per CDR3 protein. The sample lists roughly 100,000 distinct CDR3 sequences; approximately 15% were seen once. Sample: PBMCs. The clonotype originates from a human donor in good health (CMV status not recorded). Some clones in this sample may be carry-over from other donors' samples.

In DNA, the CDR3 is TGTGCCAGCAGTTACTCCTGGGGGCAGGGTGAGACCCAGTACTTC. It translates to CASSYSWGQGETQYF. The V gene is TRBV6-6, the J gene TRBJ2-5; maybe TRBD1 (6 bases). The CDR3 has 15 amino acids. V lost 0 bases and J 5 bases, leaving 13 bases between the germline ends. Per the germline V gene, CDR1 is MNHNY and CDR2 is SVGAGI (reference sequence).